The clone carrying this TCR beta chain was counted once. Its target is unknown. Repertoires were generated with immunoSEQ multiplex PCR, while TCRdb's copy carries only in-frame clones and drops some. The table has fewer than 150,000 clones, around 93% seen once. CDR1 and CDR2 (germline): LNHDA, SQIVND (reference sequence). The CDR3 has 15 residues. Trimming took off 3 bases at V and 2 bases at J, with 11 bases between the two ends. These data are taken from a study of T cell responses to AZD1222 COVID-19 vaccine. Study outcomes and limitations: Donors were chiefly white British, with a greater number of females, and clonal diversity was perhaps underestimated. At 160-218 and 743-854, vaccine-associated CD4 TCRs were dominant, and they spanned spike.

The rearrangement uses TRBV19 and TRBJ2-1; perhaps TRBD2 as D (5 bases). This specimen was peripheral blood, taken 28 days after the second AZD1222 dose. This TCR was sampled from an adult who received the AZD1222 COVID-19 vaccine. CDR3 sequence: CASSIQAGPYNEQFF. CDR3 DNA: TGTGCCAGTAGTATTCAGGCGGGCCCCTACAATGAGCAGTTCTTC.